This T cell receptor beta chain is drawn from a study of T-cell reconstitution after alpha-beta-depleted transplantation in children. Study findings and constraints: Several hundred expanded graft clones reportedly were the source of alpha-beta T cells about two months after transplant. The main origin of T-cell counts and diversity one year after transplant was newly produced T cells. In some patients, recipient T cells and intrathymic progenitors surviving conditioning explained high day-60 diversity.

For TCRbeta, the library was prepared with unique molecular identifiers. MiXCR, applied by TCRdb to the PCR reads, yields one record per CDR3 protein. The sample lists under 750,000 distinct CDR3 sequences, more than 20% occurring once. A few counts support this clonotype. Its cognate antigen is unknown. Trimming cost V 2 bases and J 6 bases, with 11 bases left between them. There are 13 residues in the CDR3. Germline V gives CDR1 SGHTA, CDR2 FQGTGA. J is TRBJ2-7 and V is TRBV7-3; D unclear. This TCR was recovered from a boy in the first two years of life who had a stem cell transplant for acute myeloid leukemia, so the T cells may come from the graft donor. Sequencing was performed on PBMCs, mostly from graft donor cells, taken 360 days after TCRalphabeta/CD19-depleted stem cell transplant. This CDR3 is CASSLQVLTEQYF. CDR3 nucleotide sequence: TGTGCCAGCAGCTTACAGGTTTTAACCGAGCAGTACTTC.